This TCR beta chain derives from a study of shared clonotypes between healthy human individuals. For the study at large: Samples came from two female and a few male donors aged 18 to 49.

Overall study results and limits: Read depth was anticipated to influence clonotype sharing among donors. Sampling used blood alone; tissue repertoires probably differ.

The table came from immunoSEQ multiplex PCR; TCRdb's copy has only in-frame clones and leaves some out. Among 1.5 million to 2.5 million clones listed, roughly 94% were seen once. Germline values: CDR1 MDHEN, CDR2 SYDVKM. Trimming took 7 bases from V and 4 from J, leaving 7 bases between them. The CDR3 spans 11 residues. In regard to this clone: Antigen unknown.

The naive CD8 subset, CD45RO-negative cells positively selected for CCR7, excluded terminally differentiated effector memory CD45RA+ cells. The TCR sequence derives from a man in his late teens or twenties in good health. The chain combines TRBV28 with TRBJ1-1; D remains unclear. Source material: naive CD8+ T cells sorted from blood. DNA for the CDR3: TGTGCCAGCATGCGGGTCACTGAAGCTTTCTTT. Residues: CASMRVTEAFF.